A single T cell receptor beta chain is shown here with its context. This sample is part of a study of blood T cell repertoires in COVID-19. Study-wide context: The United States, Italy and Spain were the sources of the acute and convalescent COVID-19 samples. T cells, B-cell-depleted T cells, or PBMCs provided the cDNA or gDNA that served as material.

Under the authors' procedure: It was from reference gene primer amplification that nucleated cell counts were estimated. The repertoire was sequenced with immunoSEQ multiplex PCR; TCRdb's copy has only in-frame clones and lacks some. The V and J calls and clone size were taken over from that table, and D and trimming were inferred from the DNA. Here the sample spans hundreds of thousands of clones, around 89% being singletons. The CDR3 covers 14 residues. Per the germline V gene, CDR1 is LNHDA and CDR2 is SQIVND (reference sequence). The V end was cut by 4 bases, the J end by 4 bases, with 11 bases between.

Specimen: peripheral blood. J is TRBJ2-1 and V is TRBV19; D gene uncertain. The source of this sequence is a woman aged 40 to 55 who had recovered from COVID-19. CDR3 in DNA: TGTGCCAGTAGTAGTAGCCCTCCGTACAATGAGCAGTTCTTC. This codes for CASSSSPPYNEQFF.